This is a list of T cell receptor beta chains from one sample in a study of blood T cell repertoires in COVID-19. Sequencing used immunoSEQ multiplex PCR; TCRdb keeps in-frame clones, though not all of them. The data contain about 230,000 clones, less than 90% of them seen just once; the ten biggest clones take up just over 2.5%. The sample comprised peripheral blood. These receptors were obtained from a woman aged 65 to 85 with active or convalescent COVID-19. The CDR3 runs from the conserved cysteine through the conserved F or W. The D gene is left open where the match is weak. Only some rows state a clone size, as once, few, many or a class for expanded clones.

clone size: -
V gene: TRBV4-1
J gene: TRBJ2-3
CDR3 length: 16
D gene: -
CDR3 DNA: TGCGCCAGCAGCCTCAATTCAGGGGGGCCCACAGATACGCAGTATTTT
CDR3 protein: CASSLNSGGPTDTQYF

clone size: once
V gene: TRBV2
J gene: TRBJ2-7
CDR3 length: 13
D gene: TRBD1
CDR3 DNA: TGTGCCAGCAGGGGACAGGGCTCCTACGAGCAGTACTTC
CDR3 protein: CASRGQGSYEQYF

clone size: -
V gene: TRBV4-2
J gene: TRBJ1-2
CDR3 length: 14
D gene: -
CDR3 DNA: TGTGCCAGCAGCCAACCGGGAGAAACGGGGGGCTACACCTTC
CDR3 protein: CASSQPGETGGYTF

clone size: -
V gene: TRBV29-1
J gene: TRBJ2-1
CDR3 length: 14
D gene: TRBD2
CDR3 DNA: TGCAGCGTTGAAGGCCTAGCGGCCCACAATGAGCAGTTCTTC
CDR3 protein: CSVEGLAAHNEQFF

clone size: once
V gene: TRBV6-5
J gene: TRBJ2-7
CDR3 length: 11
D gene: -
CDR3 DNA: TGTGCCAGCAAAGGGGCGGAAGAGCAGTACTTC
CDR3 protein: CASKGAEEQYF

clone size: -
V gene: TRBV27
J gene: TRBJ2-1
CDR3 length: 14
D gene: -
CDR3 DNA: TGTGCCACAAGTTCCGGGAGCTCCTACAATGAGCAGTTCTTC
CDR3 protein: CATSSGSSYNEQFF

clone size: -
V gene: TRBV12-5
J gene: TRBJ2-5
CDR3 length: 15
D gene: -
CDR3 DNA: TGTGCTAGTGGCCAATCCCTGTGGACAGAAGAGACCCAGTACTTC
CDR3 protein: CASGQSLWTEETQYF

clone size: -
V gene: TRBV7-9
J gene: TRBJ2-1
CDR3 length: 14
D gene: -
CDR3 DNA: TGTGCCAGCAGCGGCACGGGACACCACAATGAGCAGTTCTTC
CDR3 protein: CASSGTGHHNEQFF

clone size: -
V gene: TRBV5-1
J gene: TRBJ1-2
CDR3 length: 15
D gene: -
CDR3 DNA: TGCGCCAGCAGACCACCCCTCGGGGGGTCATATGGCTACACCTTC
CDR3 protein: CASRPPLGGSYGYTF

clone size: -
V gene: TRBV5-1
J gene: TRBJ2-6
CDR3 length: 18
D gene: TRBD2
CDR3 DNA: TGCGCCAGCAGCATGATGGGACTAGTAGGAAAAGGGGCCAACGTCCTGACTTTC
CDR3 protein: CASSMMGLVGKGANVLTF

clone size: -
V gene: TRBV5-1
J gene: TRBJ2-1
CDR3 length: 16
D gene: TRBD2
CDR3 DNA: TGCGCCAGCAGCTTAGGCGGGACTAGCTCCTACAATGAGCAGTTCTTC
CDR3 protein: CASSLGGTSSYNEQFF

clone size: -
V gene: TRBV5-1
J gene: TRBJ2-5
CDR3 length: 16
D gene: -
CDR3 DNA: TGCGCCAGCAGGTTGGGGTTCGCTACCGGGCAAGAGACCCAGTACTTC
CDR3 protein: CASRLGFATGQETQYF

clone size: once
V gene: TRBV10-2
J gene: TRBJ1-5
CDR3 length: 14
D gene: TRBD1
CDR3 DNA: TGCGCCAGCAGTCTACTGACAGGGGGTCAGCCCCAGCATTTT
CDR3 protein: CASSLLTGGQPQHF

clone size: -
V gene: TRBV7-3
J gene: TRBJ2-7
CDR3 length: 13
D gene: -
CDR3 DNA: TGTGCCAGCAGCCCAGGACAACCCTACGAGCAGTACTTC
CDR3 protein: CASSPGQPYEQYF

clone size: -
V gene: TRBV5-1
J gene: TRBJ2-3
CDR3 length: 17
D gene: -
CDR3 DNA: TGCGCCAGCAGCTTGGGGGGCCTGCTAGGTCCAACAGATACGCAGTATTTT
CDR3 protein: CASSLGGLLGPTDTQYF

clone size: -
V gene: TRBV7-9
J gene: TRBJ1-4
CDR3 length: 14
D gene: -
CDR3 DNA: TGTGCCAGCAGCCCCCGGGAATACCAGGCAAAACTGTTTTTT
CDR3 protein: CASSPREYQAKLFF

clone size: -
V gene: TRBV7-9
J gene: TRBJ1-2
CDR3 length: 14
D gene: -
CDR3 DNA: TGTGCCAGCAGTCCGCACAGGGATTTCTATGGCTACACCTTC
CDR3 protein: CASSPHRDFYGYTF

clone size: -
V gene: TRBV7-9
J gene: TRBJ1-6
CDR3 length: 14
D gene: TRBD1
CDR3 DNA: TGTGCCAGCCGGATCGACAGGGGGGATTCACCCCTCCACTTT
CDR3 protein: CASRIDRGDSPLHF